Here is one TCR beta chain with its context. Its antigen is unidentified. At one of its ends the junction is not consistent with the germline gene, which may arise from a read error. This entry is derived from a study of neurological immune-mediated disorders. TCRdb reprocessed the 5' RACE reads via MiXCR and lists one record per CDR3 protein. The table has 30,000 or so distinct CDR3 sequences, under 5% seen once. Study-wide findings and caveats: Falling below healthy controls, multiple sclerosis showed the least TCR clonal expansion, while HTLV-1-associated myelopathy showed the most.

Sequencing was done on a sample of CD4+ T cells from blood. The source of this sequence is a woman aged 40 to 50 in good health.

The CDR3 protein is CASSSGQREAF. The CDR3 DNA reads as TGCGCCAGCAGCTCCGGACAGCGGGAAGCCTTT. The rearrangement links TRBV5-1 to TRBJ1-1; maybe TRBD1 (6 bases). The CDR3 runs to 11 residues. Germline loops: CDR1 SGHRS, CDR2 YFSETQ.